The rows below give T cell receptor beta chains drawn from one sample of a study of T cell repertoires in cytomegalovirus infection. TCRdb reprocessed the reads with MiXCR, giving one entry per CDR3 protein. The sample has around 900,000 distinct CDR3 sequences, 31% seen once. These receptors lack a known antigen. Source: cultured CD8+ T cells from PBMCs, taken from culture after CMV antigen stimulation. These TCRs come from a human donor in good health (CMV status not recorded). Some clones in this sample may be carry-over from other donors' samples. Each CDR3 is given without its conserved first and last residue. Fields, in order: V gene, J gene, D gene, CDR3 protein. The D gene is left open where the match is weak.

TRBV12-3/TRBV12-4,TRBJ1-5,-,ASSLSGRLWQPQH
TRBV12-3/TRBV12-4,TRBJ2-7,-,ASSPTGTHYEQY
TRBV27,TRBJ1-2,-,ASSLLSSGDNYGYT
TRBV7-7,TRBJ2-5,TRBD2,ASSLMAHAGLGGGLQETQY
TRBV4-1,TRBJ1-5,-,ASSQEQENQPQH
TRBV6-4,TRBJ1-2,TRBD1,ASSERTGSLGRTYGYT
TRBV6-6,TRBJ2-1,TRBD2,ASSPTGTSGGYEQF
TRBV6-5,TRBJ2-5,-,ASLSTLASWETQY
TRBV27,TRBJ1-3,-,ASSLGVAGNTIY
TRBV7-9,TRBJ2-5,-,ASSLLWTVGAQETQY
TRBV9,TRBJ2-1,-,ASSVGSKEQF
TRBV12-5,TRBJ1-2,-,ASGRTGYGYT
TRBV27,TRBJ1-2,-,ASSSGGGAGYT
TRBV25-1,TRBJ2-3,-,ASSEYMDSTDTQY
TRBV19,TRBJ2-1,-,ASSIDTLGGIHNEQF
TRBV27,TRBJ2-5,TRBD1,ASTPSMTGGRETQY
TRBV6-5,TRBJ1-4,-,ASSYPGDEKLF
TRBV6-6,TRBJ1-5,-,VTTTPGFGQPQH
TRBV12-3/TRBV12-4,TRBJ2-3,TRBD2,ASSGLAGGVTDTQY
TRBV10-3,TRBJ1-2,-,AISDRSGYT
TRBV28,TRBJ1-5,-,ASSLWPGQHQPQH
TRBV19,TRBJ2-1,TRBD1,ASSIVGGDEQF
TRBV19,TRBJ1-1,-,ASHYNRQAMNTEAF
TRBV27,TRBJ2-1,TRBD1,ASSLDRGSYNEQF
TRBV10-3,TRBJ2-2,-,AISEHEDSRELF
TRBV11-2,TRBJ1-5,-,ASSLGSYNQPQH
TRBV6-1,TRBJ1-4,TRBD1,ASSPNRGGTNEKLF
TRBV7-2,TRBJ2-1,TRBD1,ASSLDRGVSYNEQF
TRBV19,TRBJ2-5,TRBD1,ASRRRGQQETQY
TRBV7-6,TRBJ2-5,-,ASSAMPGRETQY
TRBV6-5,TRBJ1-2,-,ASSFSTQGFYGYT
TRBV27,TRBJ1-6,-,ASSLQGIEKPPLH
TRBV7-9,TRBJ2-7,TRBD1,ASSLAADRGAYEQY
TRBV6-5,TRBJ1-5,-,ASIFLPGYSNQPQH
TRBV7-9,TRBJ2-1,-,ASREDPAGSYNEQF
TRBV27,TRBJ1-1,-,ASSWTANTEAF
TRBV6-1,TRBJ2-1,TRBD1,ASSEGTGLYNEQF
TRBV6-1,TRBJ1-1,-,ASSDGTSGTEAF
TRBV7-9,TRBJ1-1,-,TSSSLDRNTEAF
TRBV28,TRBJ1-5,-,ASCPVGGGQPQH
TRBV6-1,TRBJ2-5,-,ASSPGFGKTQY
TRBV28,TRBJ2-2,-,ASNLGTGELF
TRBV27,TRBJ1-2,-,ASSLSADGTAYGYT
TRBV6-1,TRBJ2-2,-,ASSERATNYANTGELF
TRBV29-1,TRBJ1-1,-,SVVFPGTLNTEAF
TRBV12-3/TRBV12-4,TRBJ1-5,TRBD1,ASRRDRRTGLNQPQH
TRBV19,TRBJ2-1,-,ASSIGSTYNEQF
TRBV4-1,TRBJ2-4,TRBD2,ASSRGLAGEKNIQY
TRBV12-3/TRBV12-4,TRBJ2-5,TRBD1,ASSAPRQGVGETQY
TRBV12-3/TRBV12-4,TRBJ2-4,-,ASSFGFPNIQY
TRBV5-6,TRBJ2-1,TRBD2,ASTPSAGGQYPTNNEQF